This TCR beta chain was recorded in a study of graft-versus-host responses after intestinal transplantation. Study at large: Transplants were multivisceral, liver-intestinal, or isolated intestinal. Anti-thymocyte globulin induction preceded 2 to 4 years of tacrolimus and steroid maintenance in all recipients. Notes on the study in general: Clonal ratios of graft-versus-host to host-versus-graft in allografts were high for patients exhibiting graft-donor T cell macrochimerism. HvG clone declines early post-transplant were associated with peak circulating GvH levels.

Some clones are missing from TCRdb's copy, which holds only in-frame ones; the method was immunoSEQ multiplex PCR. The sample lists some 41,000 clones; about 89% were seen once. The CDR3 spans 14 residues. Trimming removed 7 bases from V and 7 bases from J; junction bases left unmatched: 9. Germline V lookup: CDR1 MNHEY, CDR2 SVGAGI. Points on this clone: The antigen remains unidentified.

V and J are TRBV6-5 and TRBJ2-1, with 8 bases aligning to TRBD1. The sequence was obtained from a human patient who received an intestinal transplant, so some T cells may come from the graft donor. Material: PBMCs, obtained around 43 weeks after intestinal transplant. CDR3 in DNA: TGTGCCAGCAATCTGAGACAGGGGTATAATGAGCAGTTCTTC. Amino acids: CASNLRQGYNEQFF.